This T cell receptor (beta chain) was identified in a study of blood T cell repertoires in COVID-19. The CDR3 runs 13 residues. CDR1 is SEHNR and CDR2 is FQNEAQ in the germline V gene (reference sequence). Deletions cut 4 bases from V and 3 bases from J, with 10 bases between. Libraries were prepared by immunoSEQ multiplex PCR; TCRdb keeps only in-frame clonotypes and omits some of them. The sample carries over 60,000 clones, 89% recorded once. The source material was peripheral blood. The chain links TRBV7-9 to TRBJ2-7; D unclear. This TCR derives from a woman aged 45-65 years with active COVID-19. As DNA, the CDR3 is TGTGCCAGCAGCTCCGGCGAGGTCTACGAGCAGTACTTC. This encodes CASSSGEVYEQYF.